The present TCR beta chain was sequenced within a study of identical twins. Template switching added a universal primer binding site, and final cDNA carried unique molecular identifiers. Each CDR3 protein is one row after TCRdb ran MiXCR on the 5' RACE reads. Here the sample spans 400,000 to 550,000 distinct CDR3 sequences, 14% being singletons. Germline V gives CDR1 SGHDT, CDR2 YYEEEE. The CDR3 has 16 amino acids. V shed 2 bases and J shed 0 bases, with 9 bases lying between them. This clonotype was observed a handful of times. These data were likewise used in another study, on yellow fever vaccine responses in identical twins.

Sequenced sample: CD4+ T cells sorted from blood. The clonotype originates from a woman aged 18-35 years in good health. V is TRBV5-6 and J is TRBJ2-6; D call uncertain. This chain's CDR3 is CASSLPFDSGANVLTF. CDR3 coding DNA: TGTGCCAGCAGCTTACCATTTGACTCTGGGGCCAACGTCCTGACTTTC. The whole variable domain, filled in from reference TRBV5-6 and TRBJ2-6, reads DAGVTQSPTHLIKTRGQQVTLRCSPKSGHDTVSWYQQALGQGPQFIFQYYEEEERQRGNFPDRFSGHQFPNYSSELNVNALLLGDSALYLCASSLPFDSGANVLTFGAGSRLTVL.